The present entry profiles one T cell receptor (beta chain) with its context. Its antigen is unidentified. The sample is drawn from a study of cytotoxic CD8 clonotypes in ibrutinib-treated CLL. At the level of the study: Response samples were obtained once patients had received a median around 12 months of treatment, range 6 to 36.

Using immunoSEQ multiplex PCR, the repertoire was profiled, and TCRdb retains in-frame clones only, with some absent. The sample holds just over 200,000 clones, more than 65% seen once. Study-wide results and caveats: Clonality was higher at baseline than in age-matched healthy donors and tracked circulating CD8+ T-cell counts.

The sample was PBMCs, taken after 12 months of ibrutinib treatment. The source of this sequence is a human donor with chronic lymphocytic leukemia.

The CDR3 nucleotides read TGTGCCAGCAGCCCCACGGCATACATGCATGGTAGGCCCCAGCATTTT. This encodes CASSPTAYMHGRPQHF. This chain joins TRBV9 and TRBJ1-5; D is unresolved. The ends were cut back, 4 bases at V and 9 bases at J, with 23 bases in the middle. The CDR3 covers 16 residues. Germline CDR1 reads SGDLS; CDR2 reads YYNGEE.